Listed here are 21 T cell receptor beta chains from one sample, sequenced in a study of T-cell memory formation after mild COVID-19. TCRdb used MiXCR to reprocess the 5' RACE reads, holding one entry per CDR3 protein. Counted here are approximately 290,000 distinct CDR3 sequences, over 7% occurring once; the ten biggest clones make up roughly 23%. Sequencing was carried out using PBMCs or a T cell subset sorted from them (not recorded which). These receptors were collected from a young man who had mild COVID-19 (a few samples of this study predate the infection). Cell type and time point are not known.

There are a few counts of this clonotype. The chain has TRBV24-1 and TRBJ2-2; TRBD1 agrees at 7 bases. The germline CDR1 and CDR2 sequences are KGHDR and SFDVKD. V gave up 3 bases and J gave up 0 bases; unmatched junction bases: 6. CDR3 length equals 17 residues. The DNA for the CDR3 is TGTGCCACCAGTGATACGGTGGACAGGACGAACACCGGGGAGCTGTTTTTT. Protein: CATSDTVDRTNTGELFF.

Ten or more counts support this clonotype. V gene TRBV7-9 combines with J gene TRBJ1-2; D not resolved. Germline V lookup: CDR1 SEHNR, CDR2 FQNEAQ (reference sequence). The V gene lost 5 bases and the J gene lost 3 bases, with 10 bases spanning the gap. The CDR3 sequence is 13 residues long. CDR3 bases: TGTGCCAGCAGCCGCGGGCCCCACTATGGCTACACCTTC. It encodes CASSRGPHYGYTF.

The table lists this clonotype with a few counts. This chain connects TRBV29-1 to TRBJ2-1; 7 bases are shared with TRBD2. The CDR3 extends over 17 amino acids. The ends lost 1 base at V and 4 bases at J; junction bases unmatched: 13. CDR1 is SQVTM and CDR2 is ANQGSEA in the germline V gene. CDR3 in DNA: TGCAGCGTTGAAGGACGGGGGGAGAGAGGAACTTACAATGAGCAGTTCTTC. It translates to CSVEGRGERGTYNEQFF.

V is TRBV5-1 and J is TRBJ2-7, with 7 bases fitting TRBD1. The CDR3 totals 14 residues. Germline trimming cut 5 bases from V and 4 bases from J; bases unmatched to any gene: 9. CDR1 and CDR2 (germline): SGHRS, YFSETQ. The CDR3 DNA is TGCGCCAGCAGTAGGTCTACAGGGGATTACGAGCAGTACTTC. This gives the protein CASSRSTGDYEQYF.

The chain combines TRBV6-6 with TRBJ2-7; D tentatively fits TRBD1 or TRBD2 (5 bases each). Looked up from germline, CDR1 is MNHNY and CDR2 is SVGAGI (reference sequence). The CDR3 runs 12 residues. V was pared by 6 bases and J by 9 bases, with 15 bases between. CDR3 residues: CASRDPRERQYF. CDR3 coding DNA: TGTGCCAGCAGGGACCCCAGGGAGAGGCAGTACTTC.

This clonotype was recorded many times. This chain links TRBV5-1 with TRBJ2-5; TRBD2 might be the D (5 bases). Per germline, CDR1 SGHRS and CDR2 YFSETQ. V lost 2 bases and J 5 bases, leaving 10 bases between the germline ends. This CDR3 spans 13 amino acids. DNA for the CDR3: TGCGCCAGCAGCTTCGGGGTAGGGGAGACCCAGTACTTC. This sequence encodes CASSFGVGETQYF. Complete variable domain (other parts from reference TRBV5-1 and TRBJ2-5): KAGVTQTPRYLIKTRGQQVTLSCSPISGHRSVSWYQQTPGQGLQFLFEYFSETQRNKGNFPGRFSGRQFSNSRSEMNVSTLELGDSALYLCASSFGVGETQYFGPGTRLLVL.

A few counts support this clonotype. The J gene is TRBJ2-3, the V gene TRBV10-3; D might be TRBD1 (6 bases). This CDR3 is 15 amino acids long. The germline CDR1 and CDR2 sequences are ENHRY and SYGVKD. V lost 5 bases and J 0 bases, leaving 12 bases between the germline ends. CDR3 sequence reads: CAISTTGPSTDTQYF. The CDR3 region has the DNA TGTGCCATCAGTACTACAGGGCCTAGCACAGATACGCAGTATTTT.

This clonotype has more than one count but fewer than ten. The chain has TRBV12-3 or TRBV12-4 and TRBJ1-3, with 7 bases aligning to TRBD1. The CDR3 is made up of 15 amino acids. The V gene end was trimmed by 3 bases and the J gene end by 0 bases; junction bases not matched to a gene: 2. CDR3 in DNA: TGTGCCAGCAGTTTGTGGGACAGCTCTGGAAACACCATATATTTT. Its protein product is CASSLWDSSGNTIYF.

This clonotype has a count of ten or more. The CDR3 region has the DNA TGCGCCAGCAGCTTGCGGGGAGTAGGAGGGGTGGGATACAATGAGCAGTTCTTC. As protein: CASSLRGVGGVGYNEQFF. This sequence joins TRBV5-1 and TRBJ2-1; a possible D gene is TRBD2 (6 bases). The CDR3 sequence is 18 residues long. V lost 1 base and J 4 bases, leaving 21 bases between the germline ends. The germline CDR1 and CDR2 sequences are SGHRS and YFSETQ.

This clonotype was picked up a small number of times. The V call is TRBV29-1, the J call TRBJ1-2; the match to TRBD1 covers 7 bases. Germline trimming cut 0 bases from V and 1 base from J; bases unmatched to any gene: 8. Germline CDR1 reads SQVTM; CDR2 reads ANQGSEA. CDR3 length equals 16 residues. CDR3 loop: CSVEDWTGRFNYGYTF. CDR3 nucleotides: TGCAGCGTTGAAGATTGGACAGGACGCTTTAACTATGGCTACACCTTC.

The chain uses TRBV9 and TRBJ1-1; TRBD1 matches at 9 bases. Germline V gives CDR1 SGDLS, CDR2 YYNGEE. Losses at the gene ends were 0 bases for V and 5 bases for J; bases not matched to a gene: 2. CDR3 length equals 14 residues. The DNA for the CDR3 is TGTGCCAGCAGCGTAGTGACAGGGGGGACTGAAGCTTTCTTT. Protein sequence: CASSVVTGGTEAFF.

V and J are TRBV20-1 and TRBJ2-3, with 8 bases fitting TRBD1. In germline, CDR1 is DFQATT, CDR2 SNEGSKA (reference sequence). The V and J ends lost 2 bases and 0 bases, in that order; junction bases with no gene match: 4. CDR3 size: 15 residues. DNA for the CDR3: TGCAGTGCTAGACGGAGACAGGGGAGCACAGATACGCAGTATTTT. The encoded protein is CSARRRQGSTDTQYF.

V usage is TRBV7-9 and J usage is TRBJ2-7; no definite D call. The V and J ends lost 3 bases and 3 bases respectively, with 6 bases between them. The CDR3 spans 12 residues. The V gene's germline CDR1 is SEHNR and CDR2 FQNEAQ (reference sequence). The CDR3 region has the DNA TGTGCCAGCAGCTTTGGAAACTACGAGCAGTACTTC. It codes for CASSFGNYEQYF. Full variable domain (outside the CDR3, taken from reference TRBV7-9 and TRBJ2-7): DTGVSQNPRHKITKRGQNVTFRCDPISEHNRLYWYRQTLGQGPEFLTYFQNEAQLEKSRLLSDRFSAERPKGSFSTLEIQRTEQGDSAMYLCASSFGNYEQYFGPGTRLTVT.

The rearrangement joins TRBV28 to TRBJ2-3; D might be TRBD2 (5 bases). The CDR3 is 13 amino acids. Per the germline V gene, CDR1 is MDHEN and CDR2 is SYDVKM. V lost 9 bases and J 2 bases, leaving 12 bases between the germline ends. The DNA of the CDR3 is TGTGCCAGTTCGAAACTAGTCACAGATACGCAGTATTTT. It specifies CASSKLVTDTQYF.

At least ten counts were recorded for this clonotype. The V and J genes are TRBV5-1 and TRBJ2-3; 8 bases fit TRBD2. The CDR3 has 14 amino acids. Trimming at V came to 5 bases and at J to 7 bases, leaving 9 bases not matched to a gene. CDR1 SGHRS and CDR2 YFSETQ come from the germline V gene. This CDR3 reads CASSIAGYPHTQYF. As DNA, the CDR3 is TGCGCCAGCAGTATAGCGGGGTATCCTCATACGCAGTATTTT.

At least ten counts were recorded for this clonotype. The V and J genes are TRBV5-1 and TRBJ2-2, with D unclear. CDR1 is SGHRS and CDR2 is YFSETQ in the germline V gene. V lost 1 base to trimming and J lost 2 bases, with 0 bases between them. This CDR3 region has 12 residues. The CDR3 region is CASSLNTGELFF. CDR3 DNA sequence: TGCGCCAGCAGCTTGAACACCGGGGAGCTGTTTTTT. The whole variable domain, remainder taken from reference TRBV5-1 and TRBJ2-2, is KAGVTQTPRYLIKTRGQQVTLSCSPISGHRSVSWYQQTPGQGLQFLFEYFSETQRNKGNFPGRFSGRQFSNSRSEMNVSTLELGDSALYLCASSLNTGELFFGEGSRLTVL.

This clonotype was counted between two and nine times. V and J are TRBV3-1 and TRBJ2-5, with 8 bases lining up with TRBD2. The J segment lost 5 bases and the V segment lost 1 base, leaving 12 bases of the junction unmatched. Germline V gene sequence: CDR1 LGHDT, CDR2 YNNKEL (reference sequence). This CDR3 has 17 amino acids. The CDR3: CASSQGGGPFARETQYF. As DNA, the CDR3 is TGTGCCAGCAGCCAAGGCGGGGGGCCTTTTGCGAGGGAGACCCAGTACTTC.

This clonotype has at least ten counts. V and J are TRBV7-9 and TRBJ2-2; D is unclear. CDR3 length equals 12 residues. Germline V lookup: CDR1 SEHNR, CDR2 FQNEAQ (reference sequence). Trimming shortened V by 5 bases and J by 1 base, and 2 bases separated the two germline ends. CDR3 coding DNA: TGTGCCAGCAGCGGGAACACCGGGGAGCTGTTTTTT. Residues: CASSGNTGELFF.

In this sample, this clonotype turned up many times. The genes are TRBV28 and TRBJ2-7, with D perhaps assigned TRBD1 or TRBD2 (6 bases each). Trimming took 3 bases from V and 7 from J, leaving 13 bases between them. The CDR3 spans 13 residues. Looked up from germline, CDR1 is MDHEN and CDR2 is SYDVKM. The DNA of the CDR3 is TGTGCCAGCAGTTTTCGGGGGCCCGGGGAGCAGTACGTC. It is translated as CASSFRGPGEQYV.

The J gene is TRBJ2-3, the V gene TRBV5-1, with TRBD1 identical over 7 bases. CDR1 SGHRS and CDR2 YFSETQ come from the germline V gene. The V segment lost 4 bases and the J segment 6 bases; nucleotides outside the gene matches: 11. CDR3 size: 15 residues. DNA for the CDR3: TGCGCCAGCAGCCAGGGGGTAGGGAGCGACGATACGCAGTATTTT. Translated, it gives CASSQGVGSDDTQYF. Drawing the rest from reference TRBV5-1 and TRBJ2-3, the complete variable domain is KAGVTQTPRYLIKTRGQQVTLSCSPISGHRSVSWYQQTPGQGLQFLFEYFSETQRNKGNFPGRFSGRQFSNSRSEMNVSTLELGDSALYLCASSQGVGSDDTQYFGPGTRLTVL.

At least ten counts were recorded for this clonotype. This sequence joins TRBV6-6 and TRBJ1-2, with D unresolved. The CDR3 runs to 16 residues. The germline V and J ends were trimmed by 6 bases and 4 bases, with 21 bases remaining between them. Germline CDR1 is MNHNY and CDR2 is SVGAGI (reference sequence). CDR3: CASRGPSASLLYGYTF. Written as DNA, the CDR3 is TGTGCCAGCAGGGGCCCTTCCGCTAGCTTGCTCTATGGCTACACCTTC.